In this sample, the clone carrying this TCR beta chain turned up many times. Its antigen remains unidentified. This sample was taken from a study of T cells after posttransplantation cyclophosphamide. Regarding the study as a whole: Recipient CMV seropositivity and CMV reactivation strongly tracked TRB clonality. Skin or GI-infiltrating T cells shared few TRB sequences with blood.

Libraries were prepared by immunoSEQ multiplex PCR; TCRdb keeps only in-frame clonotypes and omits some of them. Observed in the sample are some 43,000 clones, none of them singletons. The V gene lost 2 bases and the J gene lost 5 bases, with 13 bases spanning the gap. Germline-derived CDR1 and CDR2 are MNHNS and SASEGT. The CDR3 is 15 residues long. This TCR was sampled from a man aged 40-50 years in good health, CMV-negative, and a related stem cell transplant donor. The specimen sequenced was PBMCs. The chain is built from TRBV6-1 and TRBJ2-4; D unclear. The CDR3 protein is CASSESRSYENIQYF. In DNA form, the CDR3 reads TGTGCCAGCAGTGAAAGTCGGAGCTACGAAAACATTCAGTACTTC.